The source of this T cell receptor (beta chain) is a study of CD8+ T cells in alopecia areata. Individuals with alopecia areata gave both lesional scalp punch biopsies and peripheral blood for collection. Note on this clone: Other DNA sequences in this sample translate to the same CDR3.

Following extraction, RNA underwent reverse transcription to cDNA, which served as the sequencing template. The method was immunoSEQ multiplex PCR; TCRdb's version includes in-frame clones alone and lacks a portion of them. Of about 12,000 clones in the sample, roughly 57% were seen once. This CDR3 has 11 residues. Germline V gene lookup returns CDR1 MGHDK and CDR2 SYGVNS. The V and J ends lost 6 bases and 7 bases respectively, with 9 bases between them. Sequencing was performed on skin. This sequence joins TRBV25-1 and TRBJ1-1; D gene uncertain. This sequence originates from a human donor with alopecia areata. The CDR3 is CASRGGGEAFF. The CDR3 coding sequence is TGTGCCAGCAGGGGAGGCGGTGAAGCTTTCTTT.